This section outlines one TCR beta chain sequence together with its context. This clonotype has ten or more counts. Which antigen it targets is not known. No base quality information exists; no much larger clone differs at one position. Unmatched junction bases come to 3, with V trimmed by 3 bases and J by 5 bases. Taken from cysteine to phenylalanine, the CDR3 has 14 residues. The read is trimmed to its CDR3 DNA, 42 bases read in frame from base 1. From the germline V gene, CDR1 is SGDLS and CDR2 is YYNGEE. This sample stems from a study (dated by TCRdb to between 2015 and 2017). About the study as a whole: Whether tumor-infiltrating Tregs in breast cancer are recruited from blood Tregs or converted in situ from other CD4+ T cell subsets was tested.

Amplification of full-length TCR variable regions was done by 5' RACE PCR using constant-region reverse primers, and this step was followed by semi-nested PCR with Nested Universal Primer A. Using the ReliaPrep RNA Cell Miniprep System, total RNA was extracted, and the SMARTer RACE 5'/3' Kit was then used to reverse transcribe the RNA into 5'RACE-ready cDNA. Multiplex adaptors were used to barcode full-length TCR alpha and beta libraries, and the barcoded libraries were sequenced on an Illumina MiSeq. In the original analysis: For each of nine subset-tissue groups, sequencing data from the five patients were combined, and the groups were compared by unsupervised clustering of TCR gene usage. Repertoire similarity was calculated with the Morisita-Horn index, weighting shared sequences by their contribution to each repertoire. TCRdb cleaned the public reads at Q25 with fastp, built clones with MiXCR and kept in-frame beta chains. Each CDR3 protein gets just one entry, which takes the most common genes and DNA from the rows behind it. TCRdb, not the original authors, processed these V and J calls. This sample comprises roughly 56,000 distinct CDR3 sequences, nearly 30% of them detected only once. The biggest ten clones account for 2% to 2.5% of the sample.

Results and caveats for the whole study, not just this receptor: The TCR alpha and beta sequences of tumor-infiltrating Tregs showed the greatest overlap with tumor naive CD4+ T cells, followed by blood naive CD4+ T cells. Tumor memory CD4+ T cell TCR gene usage was found to cluster with blood and lymph node memory CD4+ cells and with lymph node naive CD4+ cells. Validation in the larger cohort was restricted to a single TCR beta V-J rearrangement rather than whole repertoires.

The Miltenyi Naive CD4+ T Cell Isolation kit was used to purify naive CD4+ T cells, and CD25 microbeads were used to remove Tregs. Tregs, naive and memory CD4+ T cells from tumor, blood and ipsilateral draining lymph nodes of about five breast cancer patients underwent full-length TCR alpha and beta sequencing. Tumor tissue, along with lymph nodes from ipsilateral axillary dissection, was perfused with PBS, minced, and then digested using collagenase I and hyaluronidase. Sorted cell populations were confirmed by FACS to exceed 90% purity. The rearranged chain carries TRBV9 and TRBJ1-3; the central 9 bases match TRBD1. Sequenced: tumor-infiltrating naive CD4+ T cells sorted from the breast tumor. In light of the paper, this sample's cell subset or site label describes: naive CD4+ T cells, CD4+CD45RA+CD25-. The receptor was derived from a female donor with breast cancer. The sequence in DNA is TGTGCCAGCAGCGGCACAGGGGGCAGAAACACCATATATTTT. It is translated as CASSGTGGRNTIYF.